This TCR beta chain was documented in a study of cytomegalovirus exposure and HLA in healthy donors. Primers included in the PCR were 60 Vbeta and 13 Jbeta primers. Authors' data handling: Per a later analysis, the number of unique TCR beta chains was roughly 80 million, of which some 9.9 million were shared. The table came from immunoSEQ multiplex PCR; TCRdb's copy has only in-frame clones and leaves some out. The D gene and trimming were derived from the DNA, and the V and J assignments and clone size from that table. The sample lists 160,000 or so clones, 75% to 90% seen once, with approximately 6.8% in the top ten. Trimming pared 6 bases from V and 4 bases from J, leaving 7 bases between. CDR3 length equals 11 residues. Per germline, CDR1 SQVTM and CDR2 ANQGSEA. Each donor was healthy, and each was a bone marrow donor. The donors, nominally healthy at sampling, likely had unrecorded immune exposures.

This receptor was taken from a male donor in good health and CMV-seropositive. The source material was PBMCs. The chain is built from TRBV29-1 and TRBJ2-1, with D perhaps matching TRBD1 (5 bases). This CDR3 is CSVQGYNEQFF. CDR3 bases: TGCAGCGTCCAGGGATACAATGAGCAGTTCTTC.